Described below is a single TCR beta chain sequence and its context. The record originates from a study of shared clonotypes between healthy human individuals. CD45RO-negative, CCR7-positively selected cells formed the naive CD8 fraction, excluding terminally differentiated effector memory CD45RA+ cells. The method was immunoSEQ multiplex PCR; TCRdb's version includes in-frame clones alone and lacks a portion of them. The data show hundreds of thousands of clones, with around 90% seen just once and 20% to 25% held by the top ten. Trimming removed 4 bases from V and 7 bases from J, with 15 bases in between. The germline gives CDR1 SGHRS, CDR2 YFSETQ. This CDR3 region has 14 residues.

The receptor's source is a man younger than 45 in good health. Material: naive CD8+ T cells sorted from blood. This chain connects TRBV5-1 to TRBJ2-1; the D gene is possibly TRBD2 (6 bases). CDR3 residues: CASSPGVFGNEQFF. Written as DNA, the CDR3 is TGCGCCAGCAGCCCGGGAGTCTTCGGTAATGAGCAGTTCTTC.